The 21 T cell receptor beta chains listed next were all sequenced from one sample in a study of cytomegalovirus exposure and HLA in healthy donors. 60 Vbeta and 13 Jbeta primers were used in PCR. Clones were read by immunoSEQ multiplex PCR, and TCRdb kept only the in-frame ones, dropping some. The sample shows 100,000 to 150,000 clones, over 60% of them seen only once. The source material was PBMCs. The receptors come from a woman aged 40 to 55 in good health and CMV-seropositive.

This clone showed up just a few times. The V and J genes are TRBV5-1 and TRBJ1-4; TRBD1 aligns across 8 bases. CDR3 length: 15 residues. V was pared by 4 bases and J by 7 bases, with 9 bases of the junction left unmatched. Germline loops: CDR1 SGHRS, CDR2 YFSETQ. The CDR3 spells CASSNGQGKGEKLFF. The CDR3 bases are TGCGCCAGCAGCAACGGACAGGGCAAGGGTGAAAAACTGTTTTTT.

In its sample, this clone was seen once. The chain has TRBV19 and TRBJ1-5; weak D call: TRBD1 (5 bases). V shed 5 bases and J shed 3 bases, with 17 bases lying between them. This CDR3 is built from 16 residues. Germline V gives CDR1 LNHDA, CDR2 SQIVND (reference sequence). Written as DNA, the CDR3 is TGTGCCAGTAGTGCTGGCGACGGGGGGATCAATCAGCCCCAGCATTTT. This sequence encodes CASSAGDGGINQPQHF.

Here the CDR3 reads CASSTGTGGELFF. CDR3 in DNA: TGTGCCAGTAGTACGGGGACAGGCGGGGAGCTGTTTTTT. This chain connects TRBV19 to TRBJ2-2; 8 nucleotides agree with TRBD1. This CDR3 region has 13 residues. Trimming cost V 4 bases and J 7 bases; bases outside gene matches: 2. The V gene's germline CDR1 is LNHDA and CDR2 SQIVND (reference sequence). Full variable domain (rest looked up from reference TRBV19 and TRBJ2-2): DGGITQSPKYLFRKEGQNVTLSCEQNLNHDAMYWYRQDPGQGLRLIYYSQIVNDFQKGDIAEGYSVSREKKESFPLTVTSAQKNPTAFYLCASSTGTGGELFFGEGSRLTVL.

This clone was observed a few times. The chain couples TRBV5-1 to TRBJ1-1; weak D call: TRBD1 (5 bases). Trimming took off 3 bases at V and 1 base at J, with 13 bases between the two ends. The germline V gene encodes CDR1 SGHRS and CDR2 YFSETQ. CDR3 length equals 15 residues. The CDR3 here is CASSWGPGGNTEAFF. The CDR3 DNA reads TGCGCCAGCAGCTGGGGACCGGGAGGGAACACTGAAGCTTTCTTT. The variable domain in full, with the rest retrieved from reference TRBV5-1 and TRBJ1-1, is KAGVTQTPRYLIKTRGQQVTLSCSPISGHRSVSWYQQTPGQGLQFLFEYFSETQRNKGNFPGRFSGRQFSNSRSEMNVSTLELGDSALYLCASSWGPGGNTEAFFGQGTRLTVV.

This rearrangement joins TRBV5-1 to TRBJ2-1; 16 nucleotides match TRBD2. The germline V gene encodes CDR1 SGHRS and CDR2 YFSETQ. The CDR3 has 18 amino acids. J lost 5 bases, V lost 3 bases, and 8 bases had no gene match. The CDR3 nucleotides read TGCGCCAGCAGCTCCGGGACTAGCGGGAGGGCCGGTCACAATGAGCAGTTCTTC. This gives the protein CASSSGTSGRAGHNEQFF. Looking up the rest from reference TRBV5-1 and TRBJ2-1 gives the full variable domain: KAGVTQTPRYLIKTRGQQVTLSCSPISGHRSVSWYQQTPGQGLQFLFEYFSETQRNKGNFPGRFSGRQFSNSRSEMNVSTLELGDSALYLCASSSGTSGRAGHNEQFFGPGTRLTVL.

The V and J genes are TRBV19 and TRBJ2-7; D ambiguous. The CDR3 loop spans 12 amino acids. The V end lost 6 bases, the J end lost 7 bases, and 13 bases lay between the germline ends. The V gene's germline CDR1 is LNHDA and CDR2 SQIVND (reference sequence). CDR3 protein: CASRPTTGEQYF. The CDR3 DNA is TGTGCCAGTAGACCTACGACCGGGGAGCAGTACTTC.

The chain recombines TRBV29-1 with TRBJ1-1, with D possibly TRBD1 on 6 matching bases. CDR1 SQVTM and CDR2 ANQGSEA come from the germline V gene. The CDR3 extends over 12 amino acids. Between the trimmed V and J ends, which lost 4 bases and 6 bases, there was a span of 12 bases. The CDR3 protein is CSVGGRAAEAFF. DNA of the CDR3: TGCAGCGTTGGGGGGCGGGCGGCTGAAGCTTTCTTT.

This clone has only a few counts. The sample holds other DNA sequences that translate to the same CDR3. V is TRBV9 and J is TRBJ2-2; 11 positions agree with TRBD2. Trimming took 2 bases from V and 4 from J; bases not matched to a gene: 1. This CDR3 is built from 15 residues. Germline CDR1 SGDLS, CDR2 YYNGEE. DNA for the CDR3: TGTGCCAGCAGCGTGGGGACTAGCGGCACCGGGGAGCTGTTTTTT. This codes for CASSVGTSGTGELFF.

The J gene is TRBJ1-5, the V gene TRBV18, with 10 positions matching TRBD1. Looked up from germline, CDR1 is KGHSH and CDR2 is LQKENI. The CDR3 runs to 15 residues. The ends lost 6 bases at V and 2 bases at J; junction bases unmatched: 4. CDR3 in amino acids: CASSVTGGGNQPQHF. CDR3 nucleotide sequence: TGTGCCAGCTCCGTGACAGGGGGCGGCAATCAGCCCCAGCATTTT. Combining the CDR3 with reference TRBV18 and TRBJ1-5 gives the whole variable domain NAGVMQNPRHLVRRRGQEARLRCSPMKGHSHVYWYRQLPEEGLKFMVYLQKENIIDESGMPKERFSAEFPKEGPSILRIQQVVRGDSAAYFCASSVTGGGNQPQHFGDGTRLSIL.

The chain joins TRBV7-8 to TRBJ2-3; TRBD2 matches at 14 bases. This CDR3 spans 16 amino acids. Unmatched junction bases numbered 0, after V lost 3 bases and J lost 1 base. CDR1 and CDR2 from the germline V gene are SGHVS and FQNEAQ. CDR3 DNA: TGTGCCAGCAGCTTGGGACTAGCGGGGGGCACAGATACGCAGTATTTT. This gives the protein CASSLGLAGGTDTQYF.

J is TRBJ1-5 and V is TRBV9; D may be TRBD1 (5 bases). V lost 3 bases and J lost 0, with 10 bases in between. Germline-derived CDR1 and CDR2 are SGDLS and YYNGEE. The CDR3 is 15 residues long. The CDR3 DNA is TGTGCCAGCAGCGCCGGGGGGTATAGCAATCAGCCCCAGCATTTT. Protein sequence: CASSAGGYSNQPQHF.

In its sample, this clone was seen once. The V gene is TRBV5-5, the J gene TRBJ2-7; D possibly corresponds to TRBD2 (5 bases). Germline assignment: CDR1 SGHKS and CDR2 YYEKEE (reference sequence). V dropped 3 bases and J dropped 4 bases, with 11 bases sitting between them. CDR3 size: 13 residues. The CDR3: CASSSEDLYEQYF. CDR3 in DNA: TGTGCCAGCAGCTCGGAGGACCTTTACGAGCAGTACTTC.

The chain links TRBV7-7 to TRBJ2-2; tentative D call: TRBD2 (5 bases). The CDR3 has 15 residues. Germline V CDR1 and CDR2: SSHAT, FNYEAQ (reference sequence). Trimming took off 5 bases at V and 1 base at J, with 11 bases between the two ends. The CDR3, as DNA: TGTGCCAGCAGCCCGCGGACTCAGAACACCGGGGAGCTGTTTTTT. Amino acid sequence: CASSPRTQNTGELFF.

V and J are TRBV28 and TRBJ1-4; TRBD1 is a possible D gene (6 bases). The CDR3 runs 13 residues. CDR1 is MDHEN and CDR2 is SYDVKM in the germline V gene. Trimming cost V 3 bases and J 8 bases, with 10 bases left between them. CDR3 residues: CASSLDRGEKLFF. The CDR3 DNA follows: TGTGCCAGCAGTTTGGACAGAGGGGAAAAACTGTTTTTT.

The chain joins TRBV28 to TRBJ1-5; no clear D gene. Germline V gene lookup returns CDR1 MDHEN and CDR2 SYDVKM. This CDR3 contains 15 residues. V was pared by 5 bases and J by 7 bases, with 18 bases between. CDR3 residues: CASSPPRGAGQPQHF. The DNA for the CDR3 is TGTGCCAGCAGTCCCCCTCGTGGAGCTGGGCAGCCCCAGCATTTT.

V usage is TRBV7-9 and J usage is TRBJ2-1; 8 bases fit TRBD2. This CDR3 is built from 16 residues. Germline V gene sequence: CDR1 SEHNR, CDR2 FQNEAQ (reference sequence). The ends lost 5 bases at V and 5 bases at J; junction bases unmatched: 11. CDR3 sequence: CASSPYGLAENNEQFF. CDR3 coding DNA: TGTGCCAGCAGCCCGTACGGACTAGCAGAAAACAATGAGCAGTTCTTC. Based on the CDR3 plus reference TRBV7-9 and TRBJ2-1, the full variable domain is DTGVSQNPRHKITKRGQNVTFRCDPISEHNRLYWYRQTLGQGPEFLTYFQNEAQLEKSRLLSDRFSAERPKGSFSTLEIQRTEQGDSAMYLCASSPYGLAENNEQFFGPGTRLTVL.

This clone occurred a few times. This chain's CDR3 is CATSRDVRGTQYF. The CDR3 DNA sequence: TGTGCCACCAGCAGAGATGTAAGGGGTACGCAGTATTTT. J is TRBJ2-3 and V is TRBV15; a weak D match, TRBD1 (5 bases). Germline loops: CDR1 LNHNV, CDR2 YYDKDF (reference sequence). There are 13 residues in the CDR3. Trimming took 0 bases from V and 8 from J, leaving 9 bases between them.

This chain joins TRBV6-5 and TRBJ2-1; 8 nucleotides agree with TRBD2. With 2 bases clipped from V and 8 bases from J, the junction kept 8 bases outside the gene matches. Germline CDR1 and CDR2: MNHEY and SVGAGI. This CDR3 is 15 amino acids long. This CDR3 is CASSYRAGEGDEQFF. CDR3 coding DNA: TGTGCCAGCAGTTACCGAGCGGGAGAAGGCGATGAGCAGTTCTTC.

The chain links TRBV18 to TRBJ2-1; 10 bases are a match to TRBD2. Losses at the gene ends were 3 bases for V and 7 bases for J; bases not matched to a gene: 9. Germline V gives CDR1 KGHSH, CDR2 LQKENI. CDR3 length equals 16 residues. CDR3 loop: CASSPLAGGQVNEQFF. In DNA, the CDR3 is TGTGCCAGCTCACCCTTAGCGGGAGGCCAGGTGAATGAGCAGTTCTTC.

This clone was recorded once. The chain is built from TRBV4-2 and TRBJ2-5, with TRBD2 matching 13 bases. The V gene end was trimmed by 5 bases and the J gene end by 5 bases; junction bases not matched to a gene: 8. Germline-derived CDR1 and CDR2 are LGHNA and YNFKEQ. CDR3 length: 16 amino acids. The CDR3 loop reads CASSGDVLAGGETQYF. The CDR3 bases are TGTGCCAGCAGCGGAGACGTACTAGCGGGAGGGGAGACCCAGTACTTC.

The CDR3: CASRTDFNTGELFF. The DNA for the CDR3 is TGTGCCAGCAGAACTGACTTTAACACCGGGGAGCTGTTTTTT. This sequence joins TRBV6-4 and TRBJ2-2, with D hard to call. CDR3 length: 14 residues. Per the germline V gene, CDR1 is MRHNA and CDR2 is SNTAGT. The V and J ends lost 6 bases and 2 bases respectively, with 10 bases between them.